This TCR beta chain was sequenced for a study of T cell responses to AZD1222 COVID-19 vaccine. On the study more broadly: Second doses at about 4 or about 12 weeks were pooled.

In the case of this clone: What it recognizes is unknown.

Study-wide points: Sampling captured repertoires only after the peak T cell response. Most donors were white British and more were female, and clonal diversity was possibly underestimated.

Profiled with immunoSEQ multiplex PCR; TCRdb holds only in-frame clones, not every one. The data hold some 110,000 clones, with roughly 84% observed a single time. V lost 5 bases and J lost 4, with 17 bases in between. Germline CDR1 and CDR2: LNHDA and SQIVND (reference sequence). This CDR3 region has 15 residues. This rearrangement joins TRBV19 to TRBJ1-2, with D perhaps TRBD1 (6 bases). The sequencing used peripheral blood, collected on day 0 of AZD1222 vaccination. The receptor was isolated from an adult in good health. CDR3 nucleotides: TGTGCCAGTAGTGAATATACAGGGAGGGGCTATGGCTACACCTTC. It is translated as CASSEYTGRGYGYTF.